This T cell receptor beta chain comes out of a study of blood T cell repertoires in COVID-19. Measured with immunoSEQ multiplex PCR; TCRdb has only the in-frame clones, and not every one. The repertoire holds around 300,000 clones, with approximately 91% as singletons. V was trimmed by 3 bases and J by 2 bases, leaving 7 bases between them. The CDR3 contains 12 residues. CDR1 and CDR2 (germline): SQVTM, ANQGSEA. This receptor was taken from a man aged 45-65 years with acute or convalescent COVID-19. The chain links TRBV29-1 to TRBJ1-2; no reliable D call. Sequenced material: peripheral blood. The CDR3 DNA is TGCAGCGTTGACCCCGTCAACTATGGCTACACCTTC. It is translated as CSVDPVNYGYTF.